This T cell receptor (beta chain) was observed in a study of regulatory T cells in long-lasting Graves disease. With 1 base clipped from V and 3 bases from J, the junction kept 3 bases outside the gene matches. Germline CDR1 SQVTM, CDR2 ANQGSEA. This CDR3 is 13 amino acids long. CDR3-region Arm-PCR and iRepertoire HTBI primers produced the TCR beta libraries. TCRdb used MiXCR to reprocess the multiplex PCR reads, holding one entry per CDR3 protein. Of around 460,000 distinct CDR3 sequences in the sample, 20% to 25% were seen once. The sample's time point: persistent/refractory GD, antithyroid drugs over 5 years with positive TRAb. There was RNA extracted from PBMCs, and the TCR library was made from it.

V usage is TRBV29-1 and J usage is TRBJ2-7; 7 bases are shared with TRBD2. This specimen was peripheral blood mononuclear cells (PBMCs), taken when the disease was refractory, from a patient treated with antithyroid drugs. The receptor comes from a female donor with Graves disease. CDR3 bases: TGCAGCGTTGAAGGAGGACTAGGCTACGAGCAGTACTTC. Its translation is CSVEGGLGYEQYF.